This entry lists 25 T cell receptor beta chains sequenced from one sample in a study of blood T cell repertoires in COVID-19. The method was immunoSEQ multiplex PCR; TCRdb's version includes in-frame clones alone and lacks a portion of them. Of roughly 100,000 clones in the sample, almost 90% were seen once. Sequenced input: peripheral blood. The origin of the receptors is a human donor in a cohort sampled during active COVID-19.

The chain joins TRBV29-1 to TRBJ1-1; D is uncertain. Trimming left V 5 bases short and J 8 bases short, with 18 bases between. Germline-derived CDR1 and CDR2 are SQVTM and ANQGSEA. CDR3 length: 13 amino acids. CDR3 residues: CSVPKVDSLEAFF. The CDR3 nucleotides read TGCAGCGTTCCGAAGGTGGACTCGCTCGAAGCTTTCTTT.

The rearrangement uses TRBV3-1 (or the pseudogene TRBV3-2) and TRBJ1-2, with 8 bases matching TRBD1. The CDR3 runs to 15 residues. V was pared by 4 bases and J by 4 bases, with 8 bases of the junction left unmatched. Germline V gives CDR1 LGHDT, CDR2 YNNKEL (reference sequence). The DNA of the CDR3 is TGTGCCAGCAGCCCGGTGGGGGGACAGGTCTATGGCTACACCTTC. Amino acid sequence: CASSPVGGQVYGYTF.

The genes are TRBV10-2 and TRBJ1-2; D is undetermined. The V gene's germline CDR1 is WSHSY and CDR2 SAAADI. This CDR3 comprises 13 residues. The ends were cut back, 2 bases at V and 4 bases at J, with 8 bases in the middle. DNA for the CDR3: TGCGCCAGCAGTGAGCAGGCCTCCTATGGCTACACCTTC. Translation: CASSEQASYGYTF.

This clone was counted a single time. The chain links TRBV18 to TRBJ1-2, with 9 bases lining up with TRBD1. The CDR3 consists of 16 residues. With 5 bases clipped from V and 4 bases from J, the junction kept 11 bases outside the gene matches. CDR1 and CDR2 (germline): KGHSH, LQKENI. CDR3 protein: CASSSSGTGPTYGYTF. CDR3 bases: TGTGCCAGCTCATCTTCCGGGACAGGGCCTACCTATGGCTACACCTTC.

The chain couples TRBV7-9 to TRBJ2-3, with D perhaps TRBD1 (6 bases). CDR1 and CDR2 from the germline V gene are SEHNR and FQNEAQ (reference sequence). Trimming cost V 4 bases and J 2 bases, with 19 bases left between them. The CDR3 is 17 residues long. CDR3 region: CASSSPLSGQNTDTQYF. The CDR3, as DNA: TGTGCCAGCAGCTCTCCGCTTTCGGGACAAAACACAGATACGCAGTATTTT.

This chain connects TRBV9 to TRBJ1-2, with no clear D. Trimming pared 5 bases from V and 6 bases from J, leaving 17 bases between. Germline values: CDR1 SGDLS, CDR2 YYNGEE. CDR3 length: 14 residues. CDR3 nucleotides: TGTGCCAGCAGGGCAGGAGGGCAGCCGGATGGCTACACCTTC. It translates to CASRAGGQPDGYTF.

The chain couples TRBV27 to TRBJ2-1; TRBD2 matches at 9 bases. Germline CDR1 reads MNHEY; CDR2 reads SMNVEV (reference sequence). The junction had 12 bases not matched to a gene; V was cut back by 1 base and J by 5 bases. CDR3 length: 18 residues. This chain's CDR3 is CASSLFRLAGTAHNEQFF. CDR3 in DNA: TGTGCCAGCAGTTTATTCCGGCTAGCGGGAACAGCCCACAATGAGCAGTTCTTC.

The genes are TRBV7-2 and TRBJ1-5, with D possibly TRBD1 on 5 matching bases. The CDR3 is made up of 17 amino acids. The germline CDR1 and CDR2 sequences are SGHTA and FQGNSA. Between the trimmed V and J ends, which lost 1 base and 1 base, there was a span of 14 bases. Here the CDR3 reads CASSLVVGRASNQPQHF. CDR3 bases: TGTGCCAGCAGCTTAGTCGTGGGCAGGGCGAGCAATCAGCCCCAGCATTTT.

This chain connects TRBV12-1 to TRBJ1-2; the D call TRBD1 from the table was never checked on the DNA. TRBV12-1 is classified as a pseudogene. The CDR3 length is 15 residues. In DNA form, the CDR3 reads TGTGCCAGCAGCTCGAGACAGGGACCGGACTATGGCTACACCTTC. Translating gives CASSSRQGPDYGYTF.

This chain joins TRBV6-2 or TRBV6-3 and TRBJ2-3; 11 nucleotides align to TRBD1. V was pared by 6 bases and J by 3 bases, with 11 bases of the junction left unmatched. The V gene's germline CDR1 is MNHEY and CDR2 SVGEGT. This CDR3 has 17 amino acids. CDR3 in amino acids: CASSLLLGTGGTDTQYF. As DNA, the CDR3 is TGTGCCAGCAGCCTTCTTCTCGGGACAGGGGGAACAGATACGCAGTATTTT.

This sequence joins TRBV9 and TRBJ2-1, with D hard to call. V dropped 7 bases and J dropped 0 bases, with 11 bases sitting between them. The CDR3 spans 14 residues. Per germline, CDR1 SGDLS and CDR2 YYNGEE. CDR3 nucleotide sequence: TGTGCCAGCGGTTCCCTGAGCTCCTACAATGAGCAGTTCTTC. Residues: CASGSLSSYNEQFF.

This chain joins TRBV11-3 and TRBJ2-2; the D is unclear. V was clipped by 3 bases and J by 7 bases, with 12 bases between them. The CDR3 covers 14 residues. The germline V gene encodes CDR1 SGHNT and CDR2 YENEEA. The CDR3 region has the DNA TGTGCCAGCAGCTTGAGAAGAGGCGGCGGGGAGCTGTTTTTT. It specifies CASSLRRGGGELFF.

The chain employs TRBV7-9 and TRBJ2-3; 7 positions match TRBD2. Germline assignment: CDR1 SEHNR and CDR2 FQNEAQ (reference sequence). With V trimmed by 4 bases and J by 6 bases, 7 bases remained unmatched. This CDR3 is 14 amino acids long. CDR3 residues: CASSYGLDGDTQYF. In DNA, the CDR3 is TGTGCCAGCAGCTATGGACTAGATGGTGATACGCAGTATTTT.

J is TRBJ2-7 and V is TRBV5-1; D is perhaps TRBD2 (6 bases). CDR3 length equals 12 residues. Per germline, CDR1 SGHRS and CDR2 YFSETQ. The V end was cut by 3 bases, the J end by 4 bases, with 8 bases between. Written as DNA, the CDR3 is TGCGCCAGCAGCTCCGCGGGGTACGAGCAGTACTTC. It is translated as CASSSAGYEQYF.

The count of this clone is one. The sample has other DNA sequences that encode this CDR3 too. The J gene is TRBJ1-1, the V gene TRBV5-6; D unresolved. Trimming took off 1 base at V and 0 bases at J, with 7 bases between the two ends. CDR1 is SGHDT, CDR2 YYEEEE, per germline. The CDR3 consists of 14 residues. DNA for the CDR3: TGTGCCAGCAGCTTGTCCCTTTTGAACACTGAAGCTTTCTTT. This translates into CASSLSLLNTEAFF.

This chain connects TRBV12-3 or TRBV12-4 to TRBJ1-1; D perhaps matches TRBD1 (5 bases). Deletions cut 7 bases from V and 4 bases from J, with 13 bases between. The CDR3 is 13 residues long. The CDR3 coding sequence is TGTGCCAGCACCCCCTACGGGGGCACTGAAGCTTTCTTT. This gives the protein CASTPYGGTEAFF.

The chain links TRBV5-1 to TRBJ1-6; the D gene is possibly TRBD1 (5 bases). The CDR3 consists of 13 residues. V was shortened by 3 bases and J by 7 bases, with 8 bases between the two germline ends. The germline CDR1 and CDR2 sequences are SGHRS and YFSETQ. The DNA for the CDR3 is TGCGCCAGCAGCTCTAGACAGAATTCACCCCTCCACTTT. Its protein is CASSSRQNSPLHF.

The gene calls are TRBV5-1 and TRBJ1-4; D gene uncertain. Trimming shortened V by 0 bases and J by 7 bases, and 13 bases separated the two germline ends. This CDR3 comprises 15 residues. Germline CDR1 is SGHRS and CDR2 is YFSETQ. The DNA of the CDR3 is TGCGCCAGCAGCTTGGCCGGGGAGGGTCGTGAAAAACTGTTTTTT. This sequence encodes CASSLAGEGREKLFF.

The chain has TRBV7-9 and TRBJ1-2; D perhaps matches TRBD1 (5 bases). Germline CDR1 and CDR2: SEHNR and FQNEAQ (reference sequence). The CDR3 has 14 amino acids. Deletions cut 1 base from V and 8 bases from J, with 14 bases between. CDR3 sequence: CASSLEFRAQGYTF. DNA of the CDR3: TGTGCCAGCAGCTTAGAATTCAGGGCACAAGGCTACACCTTC.

This sequence joins TRBV21-1 and TRBJ1-4; whether TRBD1, the table's D call, matches the DNA was not checked. TRBV21-1 is annotated as a pseudogene. The CDR3 has 16 amino acids. CDR3 loop: CASSKEIGQINEKLFF. CDR3 nucleotide sequence: TGTGCCAGCAGCAAAGAGATTGGGCAGATTAATGAAAAACTGTTTTTT.

This clone was found a few times. DNA of the CDR3: TGTGCCAGTATGACACAGCCTTACTATGGCTACACCTTC. Translating gives CASMTQPYYGYTF. The chain couples TRBV19 to TRBJ1-2; D not certain. The germline V gene encodes CDR1 LNHDA and CDR2 SQIVND (reference sequence). Trimming stripped 7 bases from V and 3 bases from J, with 12 bases between. This CDR3 is 13 amino acids long.

The chain recombines TRBV28 with TRBJ1-5, with unresolved D. V dropped 6 bases and J dropped 7 bases, with 13 bases sitting between them. Germline values: CDR1 MDHEN, CDR2 SYDVKM. The CDR3 extends over 13 amino acids. The CDR3 DNA is TGTGCCAGCAGCACACAGCCCGGACAGCCCCAGCATTTT. Its protein is CASSTQPGQPQHF.

The chain employs TRBV12-3 or TRBV12-4 and TRBJ2-5; no reliable D call. The V gene lost 6 bases and the J gene lost 4 bases, with 9 bases spanning the gap. CDR3 size: 12 residues. The CDR3 DNA follows: TGTGCCAGCAGCCGCGTTGGAGAGACCCAGTACTTC. It yields the protein CASSRVGETQYF.

This clone was recorded only once. The chain is built from TRBV11-2 and TRBJ2-5, with a tentative D call TRBD2 (5 bases). The CDR3 loop spans 13 amino acids. Trimming took 4 bases from V and 7 from J, leaving 13 bases between them. Germline V lookup: CDR1 SGHAT, CDR2 FQNNGV. The CDR3 loop reads CASSSPARGTQYF. DNA of the CDR3: TGTGCCAGCAGCTCCCCGGCCCGGGGGACCCAGTACTTC.

J is TRBJ1-3 and V is TRBV28; no reliable D call. Trimming pared 5 bases from V and 0 bases from J, leaving 8 bases between. The CDR3 covers 14 residues. Germline V gives CDR1 MDHEN, CDR2 SYDVKM. CDR3 loop: CASSHGLSGNTIYF. CDR3 bases: TGTGCCAGCAGTCACGGACTCTCTGGAAACACCATATATTTT.